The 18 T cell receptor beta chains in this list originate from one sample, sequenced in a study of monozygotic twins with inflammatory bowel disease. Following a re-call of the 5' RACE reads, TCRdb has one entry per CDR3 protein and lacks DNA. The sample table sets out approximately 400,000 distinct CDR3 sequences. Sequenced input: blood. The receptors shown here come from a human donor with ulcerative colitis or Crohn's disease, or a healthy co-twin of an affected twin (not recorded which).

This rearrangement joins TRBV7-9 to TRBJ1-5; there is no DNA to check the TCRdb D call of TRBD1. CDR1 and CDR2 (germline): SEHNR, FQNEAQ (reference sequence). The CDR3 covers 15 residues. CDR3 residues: CASSLDGAGNQPQHF.

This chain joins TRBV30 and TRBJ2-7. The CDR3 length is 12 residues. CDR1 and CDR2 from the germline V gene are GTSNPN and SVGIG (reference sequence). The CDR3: CAWSGQGYEQYF.

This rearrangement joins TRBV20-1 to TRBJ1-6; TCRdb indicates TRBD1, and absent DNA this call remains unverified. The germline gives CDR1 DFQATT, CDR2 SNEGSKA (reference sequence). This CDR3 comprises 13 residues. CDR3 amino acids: CSAKTGYNSPLHF.

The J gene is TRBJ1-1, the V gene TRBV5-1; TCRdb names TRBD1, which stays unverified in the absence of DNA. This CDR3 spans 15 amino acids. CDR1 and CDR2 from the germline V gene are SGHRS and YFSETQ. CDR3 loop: CASSLEDILNTEAFF.

The CDR3 reads CASSEGQGEAFF. The chain is built from TRBV10-2 and TRBJ1-1; TCRdb's D call, TRBD1, is unchecked because there is no DNA. Germline assignment: CDR1 WSHSY and CDR2 SAAADI. This CDR3 has 12 amino acids.

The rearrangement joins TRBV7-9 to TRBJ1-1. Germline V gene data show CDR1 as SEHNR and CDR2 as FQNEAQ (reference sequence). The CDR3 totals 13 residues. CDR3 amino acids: CASSFRTHTEAFF.

CDR3 residues: CASSLAGTGFVTGELFF. V usage is TRBV7-6 and J usage is TRBJ2-2; the TCRdb D gene call, TRBD1, has no DNA to confirm it. The CDR3 sequence is 17 residues long. Germline CDR1 is SGHVS and CDR2 is FNYEAQ.

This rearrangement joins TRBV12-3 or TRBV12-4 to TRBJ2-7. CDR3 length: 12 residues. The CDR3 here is CASSSSLDAQYF.

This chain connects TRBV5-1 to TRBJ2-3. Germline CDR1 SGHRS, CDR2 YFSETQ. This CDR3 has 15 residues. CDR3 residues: CASSFGQSSVDTQYF.

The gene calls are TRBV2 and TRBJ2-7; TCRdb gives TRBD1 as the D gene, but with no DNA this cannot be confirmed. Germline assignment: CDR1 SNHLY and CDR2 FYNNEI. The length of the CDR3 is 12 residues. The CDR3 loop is CASTRTGDEQYF.

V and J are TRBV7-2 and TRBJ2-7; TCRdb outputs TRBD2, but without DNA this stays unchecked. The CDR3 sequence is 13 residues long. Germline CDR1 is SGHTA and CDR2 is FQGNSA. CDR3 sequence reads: CASSAWELYEQYF.

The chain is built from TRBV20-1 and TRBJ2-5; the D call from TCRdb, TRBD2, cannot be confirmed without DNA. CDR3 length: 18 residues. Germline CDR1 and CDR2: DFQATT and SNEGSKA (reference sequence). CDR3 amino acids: CSARGRLAGGLVQETQYF.

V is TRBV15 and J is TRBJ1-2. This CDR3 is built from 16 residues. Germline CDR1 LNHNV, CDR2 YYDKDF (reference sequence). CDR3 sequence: CATSRDGRAGDYGYTF.

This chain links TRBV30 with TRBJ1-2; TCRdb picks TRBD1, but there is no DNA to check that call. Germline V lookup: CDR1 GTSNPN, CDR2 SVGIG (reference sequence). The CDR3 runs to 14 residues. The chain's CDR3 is CAWSDEDRKDGYTF.

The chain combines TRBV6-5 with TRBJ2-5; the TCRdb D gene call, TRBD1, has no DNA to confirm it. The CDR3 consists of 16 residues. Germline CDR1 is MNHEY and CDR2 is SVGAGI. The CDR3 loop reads CASSYSGQATQETQYF.

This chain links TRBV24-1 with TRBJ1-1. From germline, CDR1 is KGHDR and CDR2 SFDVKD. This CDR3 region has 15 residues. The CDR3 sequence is CATSDPKSGGTEAFF.

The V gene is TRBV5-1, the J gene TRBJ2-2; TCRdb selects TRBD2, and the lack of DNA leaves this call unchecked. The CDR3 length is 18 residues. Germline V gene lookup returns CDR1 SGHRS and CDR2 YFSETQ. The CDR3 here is CASSSASGTRGVTGELFF.

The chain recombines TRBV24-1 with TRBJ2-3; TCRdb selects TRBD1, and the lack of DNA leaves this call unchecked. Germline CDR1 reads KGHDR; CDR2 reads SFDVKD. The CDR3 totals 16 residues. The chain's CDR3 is CATSDVNRDSTDTQYF.